The 26 T cell receptor beta chains below come from one sample, sequenced in a study of shared clonotypes between healthy human individuals. Naivety among CD8 cells was defined by CD45RO negativity and positive CCR7 selection, thereby excluding terminally differentiated effector memory CD45RA+ cells. Profiled with immunoSEQ multiplex PCR; TCRdb holds only in-frame clones, not every one. The table has 2 million to 2.5 million clones, about 95% seen once. Sequencing used naive CD8+ T cells sorted from blood. The receptors stem from a man in his late teens or twenties in good health.

The V and J genes are TRBV12-5 and TRBJ2-3; 8 nucleotides agree with TRBD2. J lost 1 base, V lost 0 bases, and 12 bases had no gene match. There are 19 residues in the CDR3. Germline CDR1 LGHNT, CDR2 FRNRAP. For the CDR3, the DNA is TGTGCTAGTGGTTTGGTACCGGGACTAGATTTGGTGGGCACAGATACGCAGTATTTT. Translation gives CASGLVPGLDLVGTDTQYF.

This chain links TRBV6-6 with TRBJ2-5, with no clear D. The CDR3 sequence is 14 residues long. V lost 0 bases and J lost 4, with 9 bases in between. The germline gives CDR1 MNHNY, CDR2 SVGAGI (reference sequence). In nucleotides, the CDR3 is TGTGCCAGCAGTTACTCTTCAGGCCTAGAGACCCAGTACTTC. Translating gives CASSYSSGLETQYF.

The chain couples TRBV6-5 to TRBJ2-5, with 7 bases fitting TRBD1. The V gene end was trimmed by 4 bases and the J gene end by 1 base; junction bases not matched to a gene: 6. Looked up from germline, CDR1 is MNHEY and CDR2 is SVGAGI. This CDR3 has 15 amino acids. Here the CDR3 reads CASSSGTAFQETQYF. The CDR3 region has the DNA TGTGCCAGCAGTTCCGGGACAGCTTTCCAAGAGACCCAGTACTTC.

This clone has just one count. The chain recombines TRBV7-9 with TRBJ2-1; 7 positions match TRBD2. The CDR3 loop spans 19 amino acids. V shed 4 bases and J 1 base; nucleotides not matched to a gene: 16. Germline CDR1 and CDR2: SEHNR and FQNEAQ (reference sequence). CDR3 sequence: CASSSYWGSGSGSYNEQFF. In DNA, the CDR3 is TGTGCCAGCAGCTCGTATTGGGGTAGCGGGTCTGGATCCTACAATGAGCAGTTCTTC. The complete variable domain, with remaining parts taken from reference TRBV7-9 and TRBJ2-1, reads DTGVSQNPRHKITKRGQNVTFRCDPISEHNRLYWYRQTLGQGPEFLTYFQNEAQLEKSRLLSDRFSAERPKGSFSTLEIQRTEQGDSAMYLCASSSYWGSGSGSYNEQFFGPGTRLTVL.

The chain uses TRBV11-2 and TRBJ2-5; unclear D gene. Per germline, CDR1 SGHAT and CDR2 FQNNGV. The V end was cut by 8 bases, the J end by 5 bases, with 12 bases between. The CDR3 spans 12 residues. Here the CDR3 reads CASGSQGETQYF. The CDR3 region has the DNA TGTGCCAGCGGCTCTCAAGGGGAGACCCAGTACTTC. Full variable domain (missing parts from reference TRBV11-2 and TRBJ2-5): EAGVAQSPRYKIIEKRQSVAFWCNPISGHATLYWYQQILGQGPKLLIQFQNNGVVDDSQLPKDRFSAERLKGVDSTLKIQPAKLEDSAVYLCASGSQGETQYFGPGTRLLVL.

The V gene is TRBV4-3, the J gene TRBJ2-7, with 9 bases that match TRBD2. The CDR3 consists of 17 residues. Germline CDR1 is LGHNA and CDR2 is YSLEER. The V and J ends lost 0 bases and 3 bases, in that order; junction bases with no gene match: 9. CDR3 in amino acids: CASSQDWASGIYYEQYF. The CDR3, as DNA: TGCGCCAGCAGCCAAGATTGGGCTAGCGGGATATACTACGAGCAGTACTTC.

This sequence joins TRBV6-1 and TRBJ2-5; 10 positions match TRBD1. With V trimmed by 1 base and J by 5 bases, 7 bases remained unmatched. In germline, CDR1 is MNHNS, CDR2 SASEGT. The CDR3 contains 16 residues. CDR3 DNA sequence: TGTGCCAGCAGTGAAGTCTTGGGGACAGGGGAGGAGACCCAGTACTTC. Translating it yields CASSEVLGTGEETQYF.

The gene calls are TRBV7-6 and TRBJ2-6; D is unclear. Between the trimmed V and J ends, which lost 5 bases and 0 bases, there was a span of 8 bases. The CDR3 covers 15 residues. CDR1 SGHVS and CDR2 FNYEAQ come from the germline V gene. In DNA, the CDR3 is TGTGCCAGCAGCCCCCTTCGCTCTGGGGCCAACGTCCTGACTTTC. Translation: CASSPLRSGANVLTF.

This clone was seen once. Other DNA sequences in the sample encode the same CDR3. This sequence joins TRBV11-2 and TRBJ2-1; D unresolved. CDR1 and CDR2 (germline): SGHAT, FQNNGV. Trimming left V 1 base short and J 5 bases short, with 3 bases between. The CDR3 totals 12 residues. This CDR3 is CASSLGDNEQFF. The CDR3 DNA follows: TGTGCCAGCAGCTTAGGTGACAATGAGCAGTTCTTC.

This rearrangement joins TRBV6-5 to TRBJ2-1; the match to TRBD1 covers 9 bases. J was trimmed by 3 bases and V by 4 bases; bases with no gene match: 4. This CDR3 comprises 15 residues. Per the germline V gene, CDR1 is MNHEY and CDR2 is SVGAGI. CDR3 nucleotides: TGTGCCAGCAGTTCCGGACAGGGGAACTACAATGAGCAGTTCTTC. This translates into CASSSGQGNYNEQFF.

Remarks on this clone: Other DNA sequences from this sample encode an identical CDR3 as well. The genes are TRBV5-6 and TRBJ2-3; D unclear. The CDR3 extends over 12 amino acids. Germline V gene lookup returns CDR1 SGHDT and CDR2 YYEEEE. Trimming took off 4 bases at V and 2 bases at J, with 5 bases between the two ends. CDR3 nucleotides: TGTGCCAGCAGCCGATACACAGATACGCAGTATTTT. Protein sequence: CASSRYTDTQYF.

CDR3 DNA sequence: TGTGCCAGTCCGGGGTCCTGTAATGAAAAACTGTTTTTT. Translation: CASPGSCNEKLFF. The rearrangement joins TRBV7-3 to TRBJ1-4; the D is unclear. In germline, CDR1 is SGHTA, CDR2 FQGTGA. The CDR3 is 13 amino acids. The V gene lost 9 bases and the J gene lost 4 bases, with 12 bases spanning the gap.

J is TRBJ1-2 and V is TRBV21-1; the DNA was not used to check the table's D call, TRBD1. TRBV21-1 represents a pseudogene. The CDR3 spans 16 residues. This CDR3 reads CASIPGTGGRIPGYTF. The CDR3 nucleotides are TGTGCCAGCATCCCCGGGACAGGGGGCAGGATACCAGGCTACACCTTC.

CDR3 nucleotide sequence: TGTGCCAGCAGCATCGGACTGCGGCCTAACGAGCAGTACTTC. This gives the protein CASSIGLRPNEQYF. This chain connects TRBV13 to TRBJ2-7, with D possibly TRBD2 on 5 matching bases. The V gene's germline CDR1 is PRHDT and CDR2 FYEKMQ (reference sequence). CDR3 length: 14 amino acids. V was pared by 5 bases and J by 5 bases, with 16 bases between.

The chain recombines TRBV13 with TRBJ2-7; D uncertain. Germline values: CDR1 PRHDT, CDR2 FYEKMQ (reference sequence). The CDR3 is 14 residues long. V shed 5 bases and J shed 0 bases, with 11 bases lying between them. This chain's CDR3 is CASSVMGHSYEQYF. As DNA, the CDR3 is TGTGCCAGCAGCGTAATGGGCCACTCCTACGAGCAGTACTTC.

This rearrangement joins TRBV6-1 to TRBJ2-7; 7 bases are a match to TRBD1. CDR1 and CDR2 from the germline V gene are MNHNS and SASEGT. The trim removed 1 base at V and 4 bases at J, leaving 10 bases unmatched. The CDR3 length is 16 residues. The CDR3 DNA is TGTGCCAGCAGTGAAGGAAACACAGGGGCTAGGTACGAGCAGTACTTC. It specifies CASSEGNTGARYEQYF.

The J gene is TRBJ1-2, the V gene TRBV4-2, with 11 bases fitting TRBD1. Germline V gives CDR1 LGHNA, CDR2 YNFKEQ. With V trimmed by 0 bases and J by 5 bases, 5 bases remained unmatched. The CDR3 contains 16 residues. The CDR3 DNA follows: TGTGCCAGCAGCCAAGAGTCGGGACAGGGGGTATATGGCTACACCTTC. Translation gives CASSQESGQGVYGYTF.

This chain uses TRBV4-3 with TRBJ2-1; D gene uncertain. Trimming cost V 3 bases and J 7 bases, with 10 bases left between them. Germline V gene data show CDR1 as LGHNA and CDR2 as YSLEER. The CDR3 is 13 residues long. The CDR3 region has the DNA TGCGCCAGCAGCCAGGCCCCCCCGAATGAGCAGTTCTTC. This codes for CASSQAPPNEQFF.

The gene calls are TRBV5-4 and TRBJ2-1; no reliable D call. The CDR3 totals 13 residues. CDR1 is SGHNT, CDR2 YYREEE, per germline (reference sequence). With 0 bases removed from V and 5 bases from J, the gap between germline ends came to 6 bases. CDR3 residues: CASSLVPHNEQFF. The CDR3 DNA reads as TGTGCCAGCAGCTTGGTCCCCCACAATGAGCAGTTCTTC. Looking up the rest from reference TRBV5-4 and TRBJ2-1 gives the full variable domain: ETGVTQSPTHLIKTRGQQVTLRCSSQSGHNTVSWYQQALGQGPQFIFQYYREEENGRGNFPPRFSGLQFPNYSSELNVNALELDDSALYLCASSLVPHNEQFFGPGTRLTVL.

The chain couples TRBV4-3 to TRBJ2-7; 7 bases map to TRBD2. Germline CDR1 and CDR2: LGHNA and YSLEER. With 1 base clipped from V and 1 base from J, the junction kept 16 bases outside the gene matches. The CDR3 length is 19 residues. CDR3 in amino acids: CASSQGAVASGLTSYEQYF. The CDR3, as DNA: TGCGCCAGCAGCCAAGGCGCGGTTGCTAGCGGTTTAACTTCCTACGAGCAGTACTTC.

The chain employs TRBV30 and TRBJ1-2; D remains unclear. The V end was cut by 4 bases, the J end by 8 bases, with 14 bases between. The germline V gene encodes CDR1 GTSNPN and CDR2 SVGIG (reference sequence). This CDR3 comprises 12 residues. The DNA for the CDR3 is TGTGCCTGGATGTCCCTAGAGGGAGGCTACACCTTC. Its translation: CAWMSLEGGYTF.

V is TRBV27 and J is TRBJ2-7; no firm D call. V was clipped by 8 bases and J by 0 bases, with 14 bases between them. The CDR3 consists of 14 residues. The germline CDR1 and CDR2 sequences are MNHEY and SMNVEV (reference sequence). The CDR3: CASSLTFSSYEQYF. The CDR3 nucleotides read TGTGCCAGCTCGTTGACGTTTAGCTCCTACGAGCAGTACTTC.

V is TRBV7-9 and J is TRBJ2-1; perhaps TRBD2 as D (6 bases). CDR1 and CDR2 from the germline V gene are SEHNR and FQNEAQ (reference sequence). This CDR3 is 15 amino acids long. Between the trimmed V and J ends, which lost 5 bases and 3 bases, there was a span of 14 bases. The CDR3 protein is CASSQSGGSYNEQFF. CDR3 sequence (DNA): TGTGCCAGCAGCCAAAGCGGAGGGAGCTACAATGAGCAGTTCTTC.

The chain is built from TRBV27 and TRBJ2-6; D is unclear. The CDR3 sequence is 16 residues long. Germline V lookup: CDR1 MNHEY, CDR2 SMNVEV (reference sequence). Trimming took off 4 bases at V and 0 bases at J, with 10 bases between the two ends. The CDR3 is CASSSVRVSGANVLTF. The CDR3 bases are TGTGCCAGCAGTTCTGTTAGGGTCTCTGGGGCCAACGTCCTGACTTTC.

The rearrangement uses TRBV5-1 and TRBJ1-2; TRBD1 matches 7 bases. V lost 0 bases to trimming and J lost 0 bases; unmatched junction nucleotides: 2. The CDR3 loop spans 15 amino acids. Germline V gene data show CDR1 as SGHRS and CDR2 as YFSETQ. The CDR3 is CASSLGDSPNYGYTF. CDR3 coding DNA: TGCGCCAGCAGCTTGGGGGACAGCCCTAACTATGGCTACACCTTC.

Concerning this clone itself: Other DNA sequences in this specimen translate into the identical CDR3. The CDR3 loop reads CASSLGFQETQYF. In nucleotides, the CDR3 is TGTGCCAGCAGTTTGGGATTTCAAGAGACCCAGTACTTC. The chain employs TRBV27 and TRBJ2-5, with no clear D. There are 13 residues in the CDR3. Germline CDR1 and CDR2: MNHEY and SMNVEV (reference sequence). V was shortened by 3 bases and J by 2 bases, with 7 bases between the two germline ends.